There are many counts of the clone carrying this T cell receptor (beta chain). The method was immunoSEQ multiplex PCR; TCRdb's version includes in-frame clones alone and lacks a portion of them. The table has about 200,000 clones, 82% seen once. CDR1 and CDR2 (germline): SEHNR, FQNEAQ (reference sequence). V gave up 6 bases and J gave up 3 bases; unmatched junction bases: 3. CDR3 length equals 13 residues. The data were taken from a study of blood T cell repertoires in COVID-19. The rearrangement uses TRBV7-9 and TRBJ1-2; 8 positions match TRBD1. Material for sequencing was PBMCs or T cells enriched from blood (not recorded which). The source is an older woman with acute COVID-19. This CDR3 reads CASSSTGDYGYTF. In nucleotides, the CDR3 is TGTGCCAGCAGTTCGACAGGGGACTATGGCTACACCTTC.